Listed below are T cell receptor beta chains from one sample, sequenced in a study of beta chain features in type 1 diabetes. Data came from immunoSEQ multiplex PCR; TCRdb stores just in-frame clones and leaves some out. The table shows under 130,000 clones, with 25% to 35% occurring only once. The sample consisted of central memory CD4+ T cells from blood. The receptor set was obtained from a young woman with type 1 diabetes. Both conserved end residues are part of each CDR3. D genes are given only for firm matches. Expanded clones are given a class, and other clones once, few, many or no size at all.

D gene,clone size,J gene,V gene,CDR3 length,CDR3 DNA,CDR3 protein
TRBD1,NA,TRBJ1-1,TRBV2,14,TGTGCCAGCAGCTTGACAGGGCGTAGGATTGAAGCTTTCTTT,CASSLTGRRIEAFF
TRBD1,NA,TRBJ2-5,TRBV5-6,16,TGTGCCAGCAGCTTGGGACAGGGGTTTGTCCAAGAGACCCAGTACTTC,CASSLGQGFVQETQYF
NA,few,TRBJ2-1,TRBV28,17,TGTGCCAGCAGTTCTTTCCACGGGAGAACCTCGTCCAATGAGCAGTTCTTC,CASSSFHGRTSSNEQFF
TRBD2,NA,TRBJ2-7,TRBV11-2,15,TGTGCCAGCAGCCCCCCTGGCGGGAGGGCCTACGAGCAGTACTTC,CASSPPGGRAYEQYF
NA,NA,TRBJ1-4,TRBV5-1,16,TGCGCCAGCAGCTTGGTGGCAGGGGTGTCTAATGAAAAACTGTTTTTT,CASSLVAGVSNEKLFF
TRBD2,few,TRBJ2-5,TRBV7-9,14,TGTGCCAGCAGCTTAGCAGCGGGAGGAGAGACCCAGTACTTC,CASSLAAGGETQYF
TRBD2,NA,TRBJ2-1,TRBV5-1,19,TGCGCCAGCAGCGCGAGTCCCGGGACTAGCGGGAGGTCCTACAATGAGCAGTTCTTC,CASSASPGTSGRSYNEQFF
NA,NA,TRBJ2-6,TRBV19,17,TGTGCCAGTAGTATAATAGGACAAAGCTCTGGGGCCAACGTCCTGACTTTC,CASSIIGQSSGANVLTF
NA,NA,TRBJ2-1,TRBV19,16,TGTGCCAGTAGCCCCGGACTACTCAGCTCCTACAATGAGCAGTTCTTC,CASSPGLLSSYNEQFF
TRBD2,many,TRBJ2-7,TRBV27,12,TGTGCCGCGTGGGGGGGACGGGGCGAGCAGTACTTC,CAAWGGRGEQYF
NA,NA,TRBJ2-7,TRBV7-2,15,TGTGCCAGCAGCTTAGCGCTCGCTACCTCCTACGAGCAGTACTTC,CASSLALATSYEQYF
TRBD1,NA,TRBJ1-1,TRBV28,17,TGTGCCAGCAGTTTTGAGGACAGGGGGATCGGGAACACTGAAGCTTTCTTT,CASSFEDRGIGNTEAFF
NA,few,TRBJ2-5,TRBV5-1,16,TGCGCCAGCAGCTTGGGACCGCAGGGAGGAAAAGAGACCCAGTACTTC,CASSLGPQGGKETQYF
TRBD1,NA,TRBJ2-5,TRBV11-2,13,TGTGCCAGCAGCCATACAGGGGGCGAGACCCAGTACTTC,CASSHTGGETQYF
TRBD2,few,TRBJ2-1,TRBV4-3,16,TGCGCCAGCAGCCATCAGGCACTAGCGGGGTACAATGAGCAGTTCTTC,CASSHQALAGYNEQFF
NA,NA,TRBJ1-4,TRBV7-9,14,TGTGCCAGCAGCTTAGGCCCCTCCGAGGGAAAACTGTTTTTT,CASSLGPSEGKLFF
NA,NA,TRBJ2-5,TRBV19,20,TGTGCCAGTAGTCGCGGGGACAGGGGGCGGACTAGCGGGACCCAAGAGACCCAGTACTTC,CASSRGDRGRTSGTQETQYF